The 20 T cell receptor beta chains below all came from one sample that was sequenced in a study of T cells in Graves' hyperthyroidism and ophthalmopathy. What was amplified from RNA transcripts were TCR beta CDR3 regions. First-round RT-PCR targeting the TCR CDR3 was performed with the HTBI primer set. MiXCR was run by TCRdb on the multiplex PCR reads, yielding one entry per CDR3 protein. The table lists more than 150,000 distinct CDR3 sequences, more than 15% of them singletons, with 25% to 30% in the top ten. Sequences were obtained from blood. The origin of the receptors is a woman in her forties or fifties with Graves' hyperthyroidism.

This clonotype came up a few times. The chain is built from TRBV29-1 and TRBJ1-2, with 8 bases identical to TRBD1. The CDR3 length is 15 residues. Trimming removed 7 bases from V and 1 base from J; junction bases left unmatched: 11. CDR1 is SQVTM and CDR2 is ANQGSEA in the germline V gene. CDR3 bases: TGCAGCGCAGCCAGACAGGGGCAGGGTAACTATGGCTACACCTTC. Translation gives CSAARQGQGNYGYTF.

The chain combines TRBV10-3 with TRBJ2-7; 8 bases match TRBD2. This CDR3 contains 15 residues. J was trimmed by 0 bases and V by 8 bases; bases with no gene match: 9. Germline V gene lookup returns CDR1 ENHRY and CDR2 SYGVKD. Here the CDR3 DNA reads TGTGCCATCTCCGCTACGGGAGGGGCCTCCTACGAGCAGTACTTC. Translation: CAISATGGASYEQYF.

This clonotype was observed many times. The V call is TRBV7-3, the J call TRBJ1-3; D is unresolved. CDR1 and CDR2 (germline): SGHTA, FQGTGA. The CDR3 is 15 amino acids. V lost 2 bases and J lost 0, with 8 bases in between. The DNA of the CDR3 is TGTGCCAGCAGCTTATATTCCAGCTCTGGAAACACCATATATTTT. It specifies CASSLYSSSGNTIYF.

At least ten counts were recorded for this clonotype. The V call is TRBV6-2 or TRBV6-3, the J call TRBJ1-6, with D possibly matching TRBD1 (6 bases). Germline CDR1 and CDR2: MNHEY and SVGEGT. V was cut by 8 bases and J by 6 bases, with 17 bases left in between. This CDR3 spans 15 amino acids. In DNA form, the CDR3 reads TGTGCCAGCTCCGCCGGGACAACTTCTAATTCACCCCTCCACTTT. This translates into CASSAGTTSNSPLHF.

The chain links TRBV20-1 to TRBJ1-6, with a tentative D call TRBD1 (5 bases). The CDR3 is 14 amino acids. Germline CDR1 DFQATT, CDR2 SNEGSKA (reference sequence). V lost 6 bases and J lost 5, with 14 bases in between. The CDR3 coding sequence is TGCAGTGCCCCGAGGGGCATCAATAATTCACCCCTCCACTTT. It translates to CSAPRGINNSPLHF.

The V and J genes are TRBV12-3 or TRBV12-4 and TRBJ2-3; TRBD1 matches at 8 bases. This CDR3 is built from 14 residues. V gave up 6 bases and J gave up 6 bases; unmatched junction bases: 8. The CDR3 is CASRKTGVEDTQYF. CDR3 bases: TGTGCCAGCAGAAAGACAGGGGTGGAGGATACGCAGTATTTT.

The rearrangement joins TRBV3-1 to TRBJ2-1; D unresolved. The length of the CDR3 is 14 residues. Trimming took 1 base from V and 5 from J, leaving 9 bases between them. Germline lookup yields CDR1 LGHDT and CDR2 YNNKEL (reference sequence). The CDR3 here is CASSQGVSNNEQFF. In nucleotides, the CDR3 is TGTGCCAGCAGCCAAGGAGTCAGTAACAATGAGCAGTTCTTC.

This clonotype was found many times. The V and J genes are TRBV6-1 and TRBJ2-7; D may be TRBD1 (5 bases). Germline V gives CDR1 MNHNS, CDR2 SASEGT. The CDR3 spans 15 residues. Between the trimmed V and J ends, which lost 2 bases and 2 bases, there was a span of 13 bases. The CDR3 nucleotides read TGTGCCAGCAGTGAAAGGGGAACGAGCGCCTACGAGCAGTACTTC. Its translation: CASSERGTSAYEQYF.

This clonotype was picked up many times. The chain employs TRBV9 and TRBJ2-7; 10 nucleotides match TRBD2. The germline V gene has CDR1 SGDLS and CDR2 YYNGEE. Trimming at V came to 0 bases and at J to 3 bases, leaving 6 bases not matched to a gene. This CDR3 is 16 amino acids long. The CDR3 spells CASSVGRAGGLYEQYF. Here the CDR3 DNA reads TGTGCCAGCAGCGTAGGAAGAGCGGGGGGGCTCTACGAGCAGTACTTC.

This clonotype has at least ten counts. V is TRBV29-1 and J is TRBJ2-7; the D gene is possibly TRBD2 (6 bases). V was trimmed by 4 bases and J by 0 bases, leaving 10 bases between them. In germline, CDR1 is SQVTM, CDR2 ANQGSEA. The CDR3 consists of 13 residues. The CDR3 protein is CSVARGSSYEQYF. CDR3 bases: TGCAGCGTTGCCCGGGGGAGCTCCTACGAGCAGTACTTC.

This clonotype has ten or more counts. V and J are TRBV11-3 and TRBJ2-2, with unresolved D. Germline V CDR1 and CDR2: SGHNT, YENEEA. V lost 3 bases and J 7 bases, leaving 6 bases between the germline ends. The CDR3 is made up of 12 amino acids. The CDR3 nucleotides are TGTGCCAGCAGCTTTTGGGGCGGGGAGCTGTTTTTT. It encodes CASSFWGGELFF. Filled out from reference TRBV11-3 and TRBJ2-2, the complete variable domain reads EAGVVQSPRYKIIEKKQPVAFWCNPISGHNTLYWYLQNLGQGPELLIRYENEEAVDDSQLPKDRFSAERLKGVDSTLKIQPAELGDSAVYLCASSFWGGELFFGEGSRLTVL.

This clonotype showed up many times. The chain uses TRBV29-1 and TRBJ1-1, with TRBD1 as a possible D gene (6 bases). V lost 3 bases and J lost 2, with 16 bases in between. Germline CDR1 reads SQVTM; CDR2 reads ANQGSEA. The CDR3 totals 15 residues. CDR3 residues: CSVESGLGANTEAFF. Written as DNA, the CDR3 is TGCAGCGTTGAGTCGGGCCTGGGGGCTAACACTGAAGCTTTCTTT.

The V gene is TRBV4-1, the J gene TRBJ2-5; a possible D gene is TRBD1 (6 bases). In germline, CDR1 is MGHRA, CDR2 YSYEKL. The CDR3 is 13 amino acids. Trimming took 3 bases from V and 5 from J, leaving 10 bases between them. CDR3 in amino acids: CASSQTQGETQYF. The DNA for the CDR3 is TGCGCCAGCAGCCAGACCCAGGGGGAGACCCAGTACTTC.

This clonotype was counted at least ten times. This chain connects TRBV6-1 to TRBJ1-2; TRBD1 is a possible D gene (5 bases). This CDR3 contains 16 residues. Germline V gives CDR1 MNHNS, CDR2 SASEGT. The V end was cut by 0 bases, the J end by 4 bases, with 15 bases between. The CDR3 DNA reads as TGTGCCAGCAGTGAAGCCTGGCAGGGAGGTGGCTATGGCTACACCTTC. It is translated as CASSEAWQGGGYGYTF.

This chain links TRBV5-1 with TRBJ2-3; D perhaps matches TRBD1 (5 bases). V was cut by 2 bases and J by 0 bases, with 7 bases left in between. Per the germline V gene, CDR1 is SGHRS and CDR2 is YFSETQ. There are 14 residues in the CDR3. CDR3 amino acids: CASSFQGSTDTQYF. In DNA form, the CDR3 reads TGCGCCAGCAGCTTCCAGGGTAGCACAGATACGCAGTATTTT.

This clonotype was detected ten times or more. The rearrangement joins TRBV12-3 or TRBV12-4 to TRBJ1-1; tentative D call: TRBD1 (5 bases). V gave up 6 bases and J gave up 1 base, with 12 bases separating them. The CDR3 totals 14 residues. The CDR3 is CASRPVGGNTEAFF. Written as DNA, the CDR3 is TGTGCCAGCAGACCGGTTGGGGGGAACACTGAAGCTTTCTTT.

As concerns this clonotype: This sequence may be a read error, since a much larger clone differs from it by one base. The V and J genes are TRBV11-2 and TRBJ1-5; TRBD1 might be the D (5 bases). Germline V CDR1 and CDR2: SGHAT, FQNNGV. V was cut by 1 base and J by 1 base, with 8 bases left in between. The CDR3 has 15 amino acids. CDR3 sequence (DNA): TGTGCCAGCAGCTTAGGGGGGGAGAGCAATCAGCCCCAGCATTTT. Its translation: CASSLGGESNQPQHF. Full variable domain (rest looked up from reference TRBV11-2 and TRBJ1-5): EAGVAQSPRYKIIEKRQSVAFWCNPISGHATLYWYQQILGQGPKLLIQFQNNGVVDDSQLPKDRFSAERLKGVDSTLKIQPAKLEDSAVYLCASSLGGESNQPQHFGDGTRLSIL.

The rearrangement links TRBV9 to TRBJ2-1; TRBD1 matches at 7 bases. This CDR3 spans 15 amino acids. Losses at the gene ends were 6 bases for V and 6 bases for J; bases not matched to a gene: 12. Germline V lookup: CDR1 SGDLS, CDR2 YYNGEE. The CDR3 nucleotides are TGTGCCAGCACCCTAGGGAACAGGGGAATCAATGAGCAGTTCTTC. This codes for CASTLGNRGINEQFF.

This clonotype occurred many times. The chain combines TRBV28 with TRBJ1-2; tentative D call: TRBD1 (6 bases). The germline V gene has CDR1 MDHEN and CDR2 SYDVKM. The length of the CDR3 is 11 residues. As DNA, the CDR3 is TGTGTTTCGAGGGGGGGGCGTGGCTACACCTTC. Translation: CVSRGGRGYTF.

This clonotype has at least ten counts. The genes are TRBV19 and TRBJ1-1; D not certain. The CDR3 is made up of 12 amino acids. CDR1 is LNHDA and CDR2 is SQIVND in the germline V gene (reference sequence). V was trimmed by 5 bases and J by 6 bases, leaving 10 bases between them. CDR3 protein: CASSGEQAEAFF. The CDR3 nucleotides read TGTGCCAGTAGTGGCGAGCAAGCTGAAGCTTTCTTT.